The 15 T cell receptor beta chains below were found in one sample sequenced in a study of T-cell reconstitution after alpha-beta-depleted transplantation in children. Unique molecular identifiers were incorporated when the TCRbeta library was constructed. TCRdb reprocessed the PCR reads with MiXCR, giving one entry per CDR3 protein. The table has 600,000 to 700,000 distinct CDR3 sequences, 10% to 15% seen once. This material consisted of PBMCs, taken before TCRalphabeta/CD19-depleted stem cell transplant. All receptors come from a girl aged 2 to 9 with congenital amegakaryocytic thrombocytopenia, due to receive a stem cell transplant.

This clonotype was detected only a few times. The rearrangement uses TRBV28 and TRBJ1-5; TRBD1 agrees at 10 bases. The CDR3 covers 16 residues. V was pared by 4 bases and J by 9 bases, with 12 bases of the junction left unmatched. Germline V CDR1 and CDR2: MDHEN, SYDVKM. CDR3 residues: CASSSRFGTGVRPQHF. CDR3 coding DNA: TGTGCCAGCAGTTCGAGGTTCGGGACAGGGGTCAGGCCCCAGCATTTT.

The chain couples TRBV15 to TRBJ2-5; possibly TRBD1 for D (6 bases). The CDR3 has 14 residues. V shed 6 bases and J shed 0 bases, with 11 bases lying between them. CDR1 and CDR2 (germline): LNHNV, YYDKDF (reference sequence). CDR3 nucleotides: TGTGCCACCAGTCCCACAGGGTACCAAGAGACCCAGTACTTC. Translating it yields CATSPTGYQETQYF.

This clonotype was seen at least ten times. V gene TRBV5-1 combines with J gene TRBJ2-7; 11 positions match TRBD1. The length of the CDR3 is 14 residues. Germline V gene data show CDR1 as SGHRS and CDR2 as YFSETQ. J was trimmed by 6 bases and V by 3 bases; bases with no gene match: 5. The CDR3 loop reads CASSSGQGGSEQYF. CDR3 DNA: TGCGCCAGCAGCTCGGGACAGGGGGGTAGCGAGCAGTACTTC.

This rearrangement joins TRBV6-2 or TRBV6-3 to TRBJ2-1, with 11 nucleotides matching TRBD2. Germline trimming cut 7 bases from V and 3 bases from J; bases unmatched to any gene: 8. The CDR3 length is 16 residues. CDR1 is MNHEY, CDR2 SVGEGT, per germline. The CDR3, as DNA: TGTGCCAGCAAAGAAAGGGGACTAGCGGACTACAATGAGCAGTTCTTC. Translated: CASKERGLADYNEQFF.

This clonotype showed up many times. V gene TRBV20-1 combines with J gene TRBJ1-2; weak D call: TRBD1 (6 bases). This CDR3 has 11 residues. The V gene's germline CDR1 is DFQATT and CDR2 SNEGSKA (reference sequence). V gave up 7 bases and J gave up 7 bases, with 13 bases separating them. The CDR3 sequence: CSGSGVAGYTF. In DNA, the CDR3 is TGCAGTGGATCAGGGGTCGCTGGCTACACCTTC.

The sample holds many counts of this clonotype. This chain joins TRBV12-3 or TRBV12-4 and TRBJ1-2; no reliable D call. Deletions cut 2 bases from V and 0 bases from J, with 7 bases between. The CDR3 contains 14 residues. The CDR3 coding sequence is TGTGCCAGCAGTTTAACGGGGACTAACTATGGCTACACCTTC. It is translated as CASSLTGTNYGYTF.

This clonotype was detected many times. The V and J genes are TRBV28 and TRBJ2-3; D might be TRBD1 or TRBD2, each matching 5 bases. The germline V gene encodes CDR1 MDHEN and CDR2 SYDVKM. The CDR3 is 18 residues long. Trimming cost V 5 bases and J 0 bases, with 21 bases left between them. In nucleotides, the CDR3 is TGTGCCAGCAGTGCACACGCTGGGGGTCCTCATAGCACAGATACGCAGTATTTT. Amino acids: CASSAHAGGPHSTDTQYF.

This clonotype was counted ten times or more. This chain joins TRBV12-3 or TRBV12-4 and TRBJ2-7; D remains unclear. Trimming cost V 3 bases and J 6 bases, with 12 bases left between them. This CDR3 contains 13 residues. CDR3 in amino acids: CASSLGTAREQYF. The CDR3 DNA follows: TGTGCCAGCAGTTTGGGTACCGCCCGCGAGCAGTACTTC.

The chain is built from TRBV20-1 and TRBJ2-1; possibly TRBD2 for D (5 bases). The CDR3 is made up of 13 amino acids. Germline CDR1 DFQATT, CDR2 SNEGSKA (reference sequence). The V end was cut by 2 bases, the J end by 5 bases, with 10 bases between. Written as DNA, the CDR3 is TGCAGTGCTAGATCGGGGATCCACAATGAGCAGTTCTTC. Residues: CSARSGIHNEQFF.

The table lists this clonotype with many counts. The chain links TRBV20-1 to TRBJ2-7; TRBD2 matches 9 bases. CDR1 is DFQATT, CDR2 SNEGSKA, per germline (reference sequence). V dropped 7 bases and J dropped 2; count of bases not matched to a gene: 9. This CDR3 region has 14 residues. The CDR3 spells CSVPRTSAPYEQYF. The CDR3, as DNA: TGCAGTGTTCCCCGGACTAGCGCACCCTACGAGCAGTACTTC.

This clonotype was counted many times. The chain links TRBV28 to TRBJ1-2; 8 nucleotides line up with TRBD1. Trimming removed 6 bases from V and 6 bases from J; junction bases left unmatched: 9. The germline CDR1 and CDR2 sequences are MDHEN and SYDVKM. The CDR3 contains 14 residues. CDR3 sequence: CASRPGTGANGYTF. Written as DNA, the CDR3 is TGTGCCAGCAGACCGGGGACAGGTGCGAATGGCTACACCTTC.

V and J are TRBV12-3 or TRBV12-4 and TRBJ2-7, with TRBD1 matching 11 bases. The CDR3 sequence is 14 residues long. The V and J ends lost 8 bases and 1 base, in that order; junction bases with no gene match: 4. Written as DNA, the CDR3 is TGTGCCAGCGGGGACAGGGGGATGTCCTACGAGCAGTACTTC. Its protein is CASGDRGMSYEQYF.

Only a few counts were recorded for this clonotype. The J gene is TRBJ2-1, the V gene TRBV5-1, with D unclear. The CDR3 contains 14 residues. V lost 4 bases, J lost 4 bases, and 12 bases lay in between. Per germline, CDR1 SGHRS and CDR2 YFSETQ. The DNA of the CDR3 is TGCGCCAGCAGCCGCCAGCACCAATACAATGAGCAGTTCTTC. Its protein is CASSRQHQYNEQFF.

This chain connects TRBV15 to TRBJ2-2; TRBD1 is a possible D gene (6 bases). Germline loops: CDR1 LNHNV, CDR2 YYDKDF (reference sequence). V lost 2 bases to trimming and J lost 6 bases, with 16 bases between them. This CDR3 comprises 16 residues. CDR3 in DNA: TGTGCCACCAGCAGACCCACAGGGTTAGGCGCCGGGGAGCTGTTTTTT. This sequence encodes CATSRPTGLGAGELFF.

This clonotype occurred many times. This chain connects TRBV4-2 to TRBJ2-1; D is uncertain. The CDR3 has 13 amino acids. The germline V gene has CDR1 LGHNA and CDR2 YNFKEQ. V was clipped by 1 base and J by 5 bases, with 6 bases between them. CDR3 DNA: TGTGCCAGCAGCCAAGCAACCCACAATGAGCAGTTCTTC. Translated: CASSQATHNEQFF.